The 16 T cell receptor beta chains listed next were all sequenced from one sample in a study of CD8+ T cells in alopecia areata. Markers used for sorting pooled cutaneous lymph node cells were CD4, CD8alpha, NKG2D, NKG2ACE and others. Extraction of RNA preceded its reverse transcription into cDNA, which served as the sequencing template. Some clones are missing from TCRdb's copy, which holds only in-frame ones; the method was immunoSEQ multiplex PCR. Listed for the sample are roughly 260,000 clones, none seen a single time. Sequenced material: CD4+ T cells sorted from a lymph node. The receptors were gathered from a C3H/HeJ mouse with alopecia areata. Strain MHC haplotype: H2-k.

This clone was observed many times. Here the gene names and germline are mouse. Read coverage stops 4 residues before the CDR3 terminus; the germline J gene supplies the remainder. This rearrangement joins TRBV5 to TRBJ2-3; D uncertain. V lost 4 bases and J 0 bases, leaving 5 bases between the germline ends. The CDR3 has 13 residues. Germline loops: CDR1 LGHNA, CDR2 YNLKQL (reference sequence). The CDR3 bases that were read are TGTGCCAGCAGCCCCCAGAGTGCAGAA. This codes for CASSPQSAE. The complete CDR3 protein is CASSPQSAETLYF.

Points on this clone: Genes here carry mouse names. The DNA read from the CDR3 is TGTGCCAGCAGTATAGGATGGGGAGGGCCGCACTCC. This gives the protein CASSIGWGGPHS. The complete CDR3 protein is CASSIGWGGPHSDYTF. This rearrangement joins TRBV19 to TRBJ1-2; no clear D gene. The sequence runs out 4 residues before the end of the CDR3; the remainder is reconstructed from the germline J gene. Looked up from germline, CDR1 is FNHDT and CDR2 is SITEND (reference sequence). V was pared by 0 bases and J by 3 bases, with 15 bases between. The length of the CDR3 is 16 residues.

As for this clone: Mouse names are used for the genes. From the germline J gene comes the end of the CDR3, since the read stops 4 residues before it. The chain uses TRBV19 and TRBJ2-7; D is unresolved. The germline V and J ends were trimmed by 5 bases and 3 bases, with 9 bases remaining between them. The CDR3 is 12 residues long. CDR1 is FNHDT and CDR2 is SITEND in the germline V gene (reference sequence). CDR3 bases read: TGTGCCAGCAGCGACGACAACTAT. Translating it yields CASSDDNY. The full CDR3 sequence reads CASSDDNYEQYF.

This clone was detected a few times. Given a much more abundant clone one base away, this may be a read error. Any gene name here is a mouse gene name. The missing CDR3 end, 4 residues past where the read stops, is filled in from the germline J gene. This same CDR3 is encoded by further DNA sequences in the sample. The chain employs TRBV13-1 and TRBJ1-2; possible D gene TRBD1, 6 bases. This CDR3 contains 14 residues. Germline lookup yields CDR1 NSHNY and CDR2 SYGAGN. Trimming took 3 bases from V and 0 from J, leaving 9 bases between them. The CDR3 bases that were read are TGTGCCAGCAGTGGGGGACAATCAAACTCC. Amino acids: CASSGGQSNS. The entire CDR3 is CASSGGQSNSDYTF.

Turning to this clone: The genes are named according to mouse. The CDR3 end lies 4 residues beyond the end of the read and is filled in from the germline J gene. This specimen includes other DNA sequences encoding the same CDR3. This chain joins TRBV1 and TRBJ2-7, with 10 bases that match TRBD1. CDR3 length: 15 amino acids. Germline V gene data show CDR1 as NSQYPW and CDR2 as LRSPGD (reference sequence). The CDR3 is CTCSADPGQGYEQYF. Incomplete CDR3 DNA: TGCACCTGCAGTGCAGATCCGGGACAGGGGTAT.

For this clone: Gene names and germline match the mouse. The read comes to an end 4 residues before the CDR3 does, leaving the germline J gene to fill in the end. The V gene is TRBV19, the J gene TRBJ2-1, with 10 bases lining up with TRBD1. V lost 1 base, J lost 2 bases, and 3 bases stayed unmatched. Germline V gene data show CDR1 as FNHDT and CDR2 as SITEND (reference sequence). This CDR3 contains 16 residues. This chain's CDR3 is CASSIRTGGDYAEQFF. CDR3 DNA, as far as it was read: TGTGCCAGCAGTATAAGGACAGGGGGGGACTATGCT. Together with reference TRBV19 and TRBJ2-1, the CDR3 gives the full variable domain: GGIITQTPKFLIGQEGQKLTLKCQQNFNHDTMYWYRQDSGKGLRLIYYSITENDLQKGDLSEGYDASREKKSSFSLTVTSAQKNEMAVFLCASSIRTGGDYAEQFFGPGTRLTVL.

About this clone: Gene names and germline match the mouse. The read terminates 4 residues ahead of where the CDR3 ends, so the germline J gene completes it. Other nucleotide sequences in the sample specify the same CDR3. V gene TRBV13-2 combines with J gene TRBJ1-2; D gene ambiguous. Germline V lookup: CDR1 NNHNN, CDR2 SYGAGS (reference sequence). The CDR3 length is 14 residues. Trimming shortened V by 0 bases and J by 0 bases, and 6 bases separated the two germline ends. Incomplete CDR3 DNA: TGTGCCAGCGGTGATGCGACACCAAACTCC. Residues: CASGDATPNS. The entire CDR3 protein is CASGDATPNSDYTF.

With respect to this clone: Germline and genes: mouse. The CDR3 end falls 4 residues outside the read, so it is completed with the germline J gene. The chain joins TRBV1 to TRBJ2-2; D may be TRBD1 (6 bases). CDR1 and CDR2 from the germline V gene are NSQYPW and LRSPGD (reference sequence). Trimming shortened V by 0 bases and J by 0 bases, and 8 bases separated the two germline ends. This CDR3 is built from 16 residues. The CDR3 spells CTCSAERGTNTGQLYF. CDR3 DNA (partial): TGCACCTGCAGTGCAGAAAGGGGGACAAACACCGGG.

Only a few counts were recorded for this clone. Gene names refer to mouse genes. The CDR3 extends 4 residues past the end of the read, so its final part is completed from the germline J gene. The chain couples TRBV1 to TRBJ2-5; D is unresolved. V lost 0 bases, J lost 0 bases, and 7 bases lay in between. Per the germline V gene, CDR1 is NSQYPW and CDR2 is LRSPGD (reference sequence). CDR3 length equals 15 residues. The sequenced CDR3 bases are TGCACCTGCAGTGCAGATGACACTAACCAAGAC. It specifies CTCSADDTNQD. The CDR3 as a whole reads CTCSADDTNQDTQYF.

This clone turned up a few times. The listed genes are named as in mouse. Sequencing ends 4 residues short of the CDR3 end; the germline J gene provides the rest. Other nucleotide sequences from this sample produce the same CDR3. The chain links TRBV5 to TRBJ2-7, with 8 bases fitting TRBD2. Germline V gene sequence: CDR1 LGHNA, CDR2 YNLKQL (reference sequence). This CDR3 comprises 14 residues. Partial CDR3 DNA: TGTGCCAGCAGCCAAGAACTGGGGGTTTAT. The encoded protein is CASSQELGVY. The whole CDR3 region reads CASSQELGVYEQYF.

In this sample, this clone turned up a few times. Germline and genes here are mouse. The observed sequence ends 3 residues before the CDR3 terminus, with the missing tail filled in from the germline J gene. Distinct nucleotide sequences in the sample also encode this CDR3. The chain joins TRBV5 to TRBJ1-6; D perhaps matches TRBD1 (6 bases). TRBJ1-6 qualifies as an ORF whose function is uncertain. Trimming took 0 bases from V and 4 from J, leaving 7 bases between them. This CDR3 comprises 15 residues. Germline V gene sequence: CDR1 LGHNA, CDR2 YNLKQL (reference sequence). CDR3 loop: CASSQDRGYNSPLYF. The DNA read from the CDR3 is TGTGCCAGCAGCCAAGACAGGGGATATAATTCGCCC.

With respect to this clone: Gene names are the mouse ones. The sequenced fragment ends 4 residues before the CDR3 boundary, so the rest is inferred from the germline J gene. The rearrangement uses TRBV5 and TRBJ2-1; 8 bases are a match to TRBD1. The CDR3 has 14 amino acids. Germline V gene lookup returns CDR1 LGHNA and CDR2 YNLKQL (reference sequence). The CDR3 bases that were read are TGTGCCAGCAGCCATCAGGGGGCCGGAGCT. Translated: CASSHQGAGA. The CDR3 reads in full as CASSHQGAGAEQFF.

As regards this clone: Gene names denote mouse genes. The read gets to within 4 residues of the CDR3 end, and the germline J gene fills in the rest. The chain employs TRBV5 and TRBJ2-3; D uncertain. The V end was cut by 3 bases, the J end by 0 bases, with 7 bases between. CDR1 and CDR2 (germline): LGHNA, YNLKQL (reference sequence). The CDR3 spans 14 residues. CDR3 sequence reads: CASSQNPSAETLYF. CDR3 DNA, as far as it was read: TGTGCCAGCAGCCAGAACCCTAGTGCAGAA.

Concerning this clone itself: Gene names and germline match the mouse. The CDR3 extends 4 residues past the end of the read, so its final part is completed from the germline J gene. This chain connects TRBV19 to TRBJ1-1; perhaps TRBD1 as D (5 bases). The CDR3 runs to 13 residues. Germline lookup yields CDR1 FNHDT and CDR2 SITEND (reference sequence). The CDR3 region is CASSTPGGAEVFF. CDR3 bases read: TGTGCCAGCAGTACCCCTGGGGGTGCA.

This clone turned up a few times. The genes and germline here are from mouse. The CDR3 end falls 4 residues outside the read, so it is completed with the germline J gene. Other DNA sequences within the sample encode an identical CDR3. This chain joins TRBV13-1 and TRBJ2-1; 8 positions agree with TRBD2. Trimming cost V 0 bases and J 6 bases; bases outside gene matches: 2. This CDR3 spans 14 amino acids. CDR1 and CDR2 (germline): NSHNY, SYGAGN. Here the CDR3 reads CASSDGGLGAEQFF. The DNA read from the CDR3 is TGTGCCAGCAGTGATGGAGGACTGGGTGCT.

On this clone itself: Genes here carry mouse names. CDR3 in amino acids: CASRGRGKSYEQYF. Partial CDR3 DNA: TGTGCTAGCAGAGGAAGGGGGAAATCCTAT. The chain recombines TRBV17 with TRBJ2-7; D perhaps matches TRBD1 (6 bases). The CDR3 is cut off 4 residues early in the read; its end comes from the germline J gene. This CDR3 contains 14 residues. Looked up from germline, CDR1 is MNHDT and CDR2 is YYDKIL. Trimming pared 6 bases from V and 1 base from J, leaving 13 bases between.